The sequence of this TCR beta chain was determined in a study of control samples from healthy donors and cancer patients (dated by TCRdb to about 2020). Comments on this clone: This clone's antigen is unknown. No clone much larger than this one lies a single base away; base qualities are absent.

Library preparation employed the immunoSEQ multiplex PCR assay. This immuneACCESS table, as held by TCRdb, lists in-frame sequences with V and J called but not all clones. Of the missing ones, under half trace to an unresolved V gene in checked studies; the others have no known cause. The sample yields roughly 70,000 clones; 85% to 95% were counted once. About 2.7% of the sample rests with the top ten. Germline trimming amounts to 5 bases on V and 10 bases on J, with 4 as the count of junction bases outside the gene matches. CDR1 and CDR2 (MNHEY, SMNVEV) derive from the germline V gene (reference sequence). From the cysteine up to the phenylalanine, the CDR3 has a length of 12 residues. The entry retains the CDR3 DNA only, 36 bases that are in frame from base 1.

The chain employs TRBV27 and TRBJ1-1, with 10 bases in between that match TRBD1. The sequenced material came from blood. The clonotype was recovered from a woman in her 30s in good health. The CDR3 here reads CASSDRGLGAFF. The DNA is as follows: TGTGCCAGCAGTGACAGGGGGCTAGGAGCTTTCTTT.